This T cell receptor beta chain was retrieved from a study of T cells in Graves' hyperthyroidism and ophthalmopathy. Of note for this clonotype: Possible read error: a much larger clone is one base away.

The germline V gene encodes CDR1 ENHRY and CDR2 SYGVKD. The CDR3 is made up of 17 amino acids. PBMCs were sourced from more than 7.5 ml fresh peripheral blood. RNA transcripts gave rise to amplified TCR beta CDR3 regions. The study used the HTBI primer set for a first-round RT-PCR of the TCR CDR3. Each CDR3 protein gets one entry after TCRdb re-called the multiplex PCR reads with MiXCR. The repertoire holds roughly 800,000 distinct CDR3 sequences, with over 35% as singletons. This sequence originates from a man aged 18 to 29 with Graves' hyperthyroidism. Sequencing was done on a sample of blood. The chain is built from TRBV10-3 and TRBJ1-6; D is perhaps TRBD1 (5 bases). The CDR3 DNA is TGTGCCATCAGTGAATATCTGCAGGGTACCTATAATTCACCCCTCAACTTT. Its protein product is CAISEYLQGTYNSPLNF.